The source of this TCR beta chain is a study of metastatic and nonmetastatic thyroid tumors. At the level of the study: Repertoires were compared across blood and tumor or nodule tissue from malignant and benign thyroid patients.

As processed by the authors: The authors used CDR3 differences across clinicopathological groups to build a distant-metastasis classifier for papillary thyroid cancer. TCRdb re-processed the PCR reads through MiXCR. TCRdb's processing, not the authors' own work, is the source of the V and J calls. The sample carries tens of thousands of clones, roughly 12% recorded once. The study's findings and limits: In both blood and tumor samples, TCR beta diversity was reported significantly higher for malignant than benign nodules.

This clone has a handful of counts. Its target is not known. Nobody among the patients had been given any treatment before thyroid surgery. This receptor was identified in a female donor with papillary thyroid cancer or a benign thyroid nodule (not recorded which). Some clones in this sample may be carry-over from other donors' samples. Sequences were obtained from blood.

The CDR3 sequence is CASSSTMRGLESYNEQFF. DNA for the CDR3: TGTGCCAGCAGCTCAACAATGAGGGGACTCGAGTCCTACAATGAGCAGTTCTTC. This chain uses TRBV5-6 with TRBJ2-1; maybe TRBD2 (6 bases). The CDR3 is 18 amino acids. V was cut by 3 bases and J by 1 base, with 20 bases left in between. Germline loops: CDR1 SGHDT, CDR2 YYEEEE.